A selection of T cell receptor beta chains follows, all from one sample in a study of prognosis after radiotherapy for stage I lung cancer. TCRdb itself ran the multiplex PCR reads through MiXCR, one entry per CDR3 protein. The repertoire has tens of thousands of distinct CDR3 sequences, 25% to 40% of them found once; the top ten carry roughly a third. Material: PBMCs, obtained before or after stereotactic body radiation therapy (not recorded which). These receptors all stem from a donor at least 50 years old with non-small cell lung cancer. Both conserved end residues are part of each CDR3. Each record gives: V gene, D gene, CDR3 protein. D genes are given only for firm matches.

V gene: TRBV11-2
D gene: TRBD1
CDR3 protein: CASSLKDRAGTDTQYF

V gene: TRBV10-2
D gene: -
CDR3 protein: CASTVPKGGFEHYF

V gene: TRBV7-9
D gene: TRBD1
CDR3 protein: CASSERTGTITDTQYF

V gene: TRBV20-1
D gene: TRBD1
CDR3 protein: CSARDAVDRVGNEQFF

V gene: TRBV20-1
D gene: TRBD1
CDR3 protein: CSARDRTGFPGELFF

V gene: TRBV6-4
D gene: -
CDR3 protein: CASSRPIGTVTEAFF

V gene: TRBV7-8
D gene: -
CDR3 protein: CASSPRGLASYYEQYF

V gene: TRBV7-9
D gene: -
CDR3 protein: CASSLYLGGADSYEQYF

V gene: TRBV7-8
D gene: -
CDR3 protein: CASSLAYPTLRESSYNEQFF

V gene: TRBV28
D gene: TRBD2
CDR3 protein: CASTKAGGSYEQYF

V gene: TRBV4-1
D gene: TRBD1
CDR3 protein: CASSQTGYTEAFF

V gene: TRBV27
D gene: TRBD1
CDR3 protein: CASSLSKRGQGLKQYF

V gene: TRBV28
D gene: TRBD2
CDR3 protein: CASSGSGRSQETQYF